Included here is one T cell receptor beta chain sequence, with context. This CDR3 region has 17 residues. Germline loops: CDR1 MGHRA, CDR2 YSYEKL. Trimming removed 2 bases from V and 3 bases from J; junction bases left unmatched: 7. The data originate from a study of cytomegalovirus exposure and HLA in healthy donors. Measured with immunoSEQ multiplex PCR; TCRdb has only the in-frame clones, and not every one. The top ten hold 0.65% to 0.95% of the sample, which has hundreds of thousands of clones, roughly 89% seen once. The receptor comes from a woman between 18 and 29 years old in good health and CMV-seronegative. Sequencing input: PBMCs. This chain connects TRBV4-1 to TRBJ1-5; 10 nucleotides match TRBD1. CDR3 in DNA: TGCGCCAGCAGCCAAATGGGCGGGACAGGGGTCAATCAGCCCCAGCATTTT. It codes for CASSQMGGTGVNQPQHF.